Listed here is a single T cell receptor (beta chain). This CDR3 comprises 13 residues. Germline V lookup: CDR1 LGHDT, CDR2 YNNKEL (reference sequence). Trimming stripped 3 bases from V and 6 bases from J, with 10 bases between. A second PCR of roughly 7 to 11 cycles used a sample-barcoded 5' primer and a J-beta primer mix. TCRdb passed the 5' RACE reads through MiXCR, listing each CDR3 protein once. The top ten hold 20% to 25% of the sample, which has about 730,000 distinct CDR3 sequences, roughly 44% seen once. The record originates from a study of blood T cells in healthy people across ages. This clonotype was obtained from a woman aged 55-69 years in good health. The material sequenced was blood. The chain carries TRBV3-1 and TRBJ2-3; maybe TRBD2 (6 bases). CDR3 region: CASSQWEADTQYF. CDR3 coding DNA: TGTGCCAGCAGCCAGTGGGAGGCGGATACGCAGTATTTT.